This is a list of T cell receptor beta chains from one sample in a study of CD8+CD57+ T cells in acquired aplastic anemia. TCRdb itself ran the reads through MiXCR, one entry per CDR3 protein. The repertoire holds around 230,000 distinct CDR3 sequences, with over 60% as singletons. Sequencing was performed on sorted CD4+, CD8+, or CD8+CD57+ T cells (not recorded which) from PBMCs. These receptor sequences come from a human donor in good health. CDR3s include the opening cysteine and the closing phenylalanine or tryptophan. Each record gives: J gene, V gene, clone size, D gene, CDR3 DNA, CDR3 protein. A D gene is named only where the DNA matches it firmly. Size is stated for part of the rows, as once, few or many counts, or as a class when the clone is expanded.

J: TRBJ1-5
V: TRBV28
size: -
D: TRBD1
DNA: TGTGCCAGCAGTGTCCAGGGGGCCCAGCCCCAGCATTTT
CDR3: CASSVQGAQPQHF

J: TRBJ2-7
V: TRBV20-1
size: once
D: TRBD1
DNA: TGCAGTGCTCAACCGGGACAGGGACTCTTCGAGCAGTACTTC
CDR3: CSAQPGQGLFEQYF

J: TRBJ2-7
V: TRBV20-1
size: -
D: TRBD2
DNA: TGCAGTGCTAGAACTAGCGGGGGGGCGGAACAGTACTTC
CDR3: CSARTSGGAEQYF

J: TRBJ2-2
V: TRBV13
size: many
D: -
DNA: TGTGCCAGCAGCCCCGAACGGACGAGAAACACCGGGGAGCTGTTTTTT
CDR3: CASSPERTRNTGELFF

J: TRBJ2-5
V: TRBV20-1
size: few
D: TRBD2
DNA: TGCAGTGCTACTGCCCTAGGGACTAGCGGAGGGACCCAGTACTTC
CDR3: CSATALGTSGGTQYF

J: TRBJ2-5
V: TRBV15
size: once
D: -
DNA: TGTGCCACCAGTCTGGGCCAAGAGACCCAGTACTTC
CDR3: CATSLGQETQYF

J: TRBJ2-7
V: TRBV4-1
size: many
D: -
DNA: TGCGCCAGCAGCCAGCAGGCCGGGACATCCTACGAGCAGTACTTC
CDR3: CASSQQAGTSYEQYF

J: TRBJ1-1
V: TRBV7-6
size: -
D: TRBD1
DNA: TGTGCCAGCAGCTCCAAGGACAGGGGGCGAACTGAAGCTTTCTTT
CDR3: CASSSKDRGRTEAFF

J: TRBJ1-1
V: TRBV10-3
size: -
D: -
DNA: TGTGCCATCAGTGCGGCCCGCGGAGCTTTCTTT
CDR3: CAISAARGAFF

J: TRBJ2-7
V: TRBV5-4
size: many
D: TRBD2
DNA: TGTGCCATTGAAACTAGCGGGATTGACGAGCAGTACTTC
CDR3: CAIETSGIDEQYF

J: TRBJ1-6
V: TRBV15
size: -
D: -
DNA: TGTGCCACCAGCAGAGATAACAGTGGACTTAATTCACCCCTCCACTTT
CDR3: CATSRDNSGLNSPLHF

J: TRBJ1-1
V: TRBV7-8
size: -
D: -
DNA: TGTGCCAGCAGCCTACGTTCCTTGGGAGGGACGACTGAAGCTTTCTTT
CDR3: CASSLRSLGGTTEAFF

J: TRBJ2-7
V: TRBV7-2
size: many
D: -
DNA: TGTGCCAGCAGCTCCCTGACAGCCTCCTACTCCTACGAGCAGTACTTC
CDR3: CASSSLTASYSYEQYF

J: TRBJ1-6
V: TRBV9
size: -
D: TRBD1
DNA: TGTGCCAGCAGCGTCCGGGACAGGGTGGACCCCCTCCACTTT
CDR3: CASSVRDRVDPLHF

J: TRBJ2-3
V: TRBV7-8
size: -
D: -
DNA: TGTGCCAGCAGCTTGAGTAGGCACAGAAGCTTGACAGATACGCAGTATTTT
CDR3: CASSLSRHRSLTDTQYF

J: TRBJ1-2
V: TRBV2
size: -
D: -
DNA: TGTGCCAGCCGGGGGGCAGACTATGGCTACACCTTC
CDR3: CASRGADYGYTF

J: TRBJ2-7
V: TRBV12-3/TRBV12-4
size: many
D: -
DNA: TGTGCCAGCAGCTCAGAGGTGTCGGTGGCCTCCTACGAGCAGTACTTC
CDR3: CASSSEVSVASYEQYF

J: TRBJ1-6
V: TRBV9
size: few
D: -
DNA: TGTGCCAGCAGCGGAGAAGCAGGCCCGGGAGGCGATTCACCCCTCCACTTT
CDR3: CASSGEAGPGGDSPLHF

J: TRBJ2-5
V: TRBV7-9
size: -
D: -
DNA: TGTGCCAGCAGCTTCGCGAGGCAAGAGACCCAGTACTTC
CDR3: CASSFARQETQYF

J: TRBJ2-3
V: TRBV2
size: -
D: TRBD2
DNA: TGTGCCAGCGGAAGACTAGCGGGACGCACAGATACGCAGTATTTT
CDR3: CASGRLAGRTDTQYF

J: TRBJ2-2
V: TRBV6-4
size: -
D: -
DNA: TGTGCCAGCAGTGCGGCCCAGAACACCGGGGAGCTGTTTTTT
CDR3: CASSAAQNTGELFF

J: TRBJ1-1
V: TRBV7-8
size: -
D: -
DNA: TGTGCCAGCAGCTTAGGGGTAGCGATGAACACTGAAGCTTTCTTT
CDR3: CASSLGVAMNTEAFF

J: TRBJ2-2
V: TRBV19
size: -
D: -
DNA: TGTGCCAGTAGGTCTGGGTCGAACACCGGGGAGCTGTTTTTT
CDR3: CASRSGSNTGELFF

J: TRBJ2-3
V: TRBV2
size: many
D: TRBD2
DNA: TGTGCCAGCAGTGAAGAAGCCTTTGTGACTAGCGGGTTCACAGATACGCAGTATTTT
CDR3: CASSEEAFVTSGFTDTQYF

J: TRBJ2-3
V: TRBV7-9
size: many
D: TRBD2
DNA: TGTGCCAGCAGCTCCGGGACTAGCGGGGGGATCTTCACAGATACGCAGTATTTT
CDR3: CASSSGTSGGIFTDTQYF

J: TRBJ2-1
V: TRBV2
size: -
D: TRBD2
DNA: TGTGCCAGCAATTCCGGGACTAGCGGTTACAATGAGCAGTTCTTC
CDR3: CASNSGTSGYNEQFF

J: TRBJ2-7
V: TRBV14
size: -
D: TRBD1
DNA: TGTGCCAGCAGCCAAGCGACAGGGCCCTACGAGCAGTACTTC
CDR3: CASSQATGPYEQYF

J: TRBJ2-7
V: TRBV7-2
size: -
D: TRBD2
DNA: TGTGCCAGCAGCTTAGTTCCTAGCGGGGTCACCTCCTACGAGCAGTACTTC
CDR3: CASSLVPSGVTSYEQYF

J: TRBJ2-3
V: TRBV20-1
size: -
D: -
DNA: TGCAGTGCTAGCGAAACAGCGGTGAATACGCAGTATTTT
CDR3: CSASETAVNTQYF

J: TRBJ2-5
V: TRBV6-5
size: -
D: -
DNA: -
CDR3: CASVGAGISF

J: TRBJ2-1
V: TRBV6-5
size: many
D: -
DNA: TGTGCCAGCAGTTACGGGATGGGCTATGAGCAGTTCTTC
CDR3: CASSYGMGYEQFF

J: TRBJ2-3
V: TRBV28
size: -
D: -
DNA: TGTGCCAGCCACGGGACCACAGATACGCAGTATTTT
CDR3: CASHGTTDTQYF

J: TRBJ2-1
V: TRBV24-1
size: -
D: TRBD2
DNA: TGTGCCACCAGTGATTCAGGACTAGCGGACAACAATGAGCAGTTCTTC
CDR3: CATSDSGLADNNEQFF

J: TRBJ2-7
V: TRBV7-6
size: -
D: -
DNA: TGTGCCAGCAGCCCGAGCAGGAACCGAGGGGGCGAGCAGTACTTC
CDR3: CASSPSRNRGGEQYF